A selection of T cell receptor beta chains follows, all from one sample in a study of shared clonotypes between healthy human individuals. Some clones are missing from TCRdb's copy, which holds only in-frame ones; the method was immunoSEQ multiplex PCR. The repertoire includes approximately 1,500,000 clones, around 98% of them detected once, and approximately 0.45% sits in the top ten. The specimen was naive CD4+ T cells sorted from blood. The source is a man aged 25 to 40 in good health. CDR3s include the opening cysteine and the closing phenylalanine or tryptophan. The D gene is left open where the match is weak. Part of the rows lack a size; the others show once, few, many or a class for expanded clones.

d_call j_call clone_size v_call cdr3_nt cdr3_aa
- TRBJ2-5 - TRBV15 TGTGCCACCAGCAGAGGGGGGTTACCGCTCCAAGAGACCCAGTACTTC CATSRGGLPLQETQYF
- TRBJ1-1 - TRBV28 TGTGCCAGCAGAGGGGGGTGGGGCACTGAAGCTTTCTTT CASRGGWGTEAFF
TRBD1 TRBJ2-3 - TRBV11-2 TGTGCCAGCAGCCGGTTTTGGACAGGGAGTTTTGATCGGGCAGATACGCAGTATTTT CASSRFWTGSFDRADTQYF
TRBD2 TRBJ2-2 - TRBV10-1 TGCGCCAGCAGTGATCGCCTGACCACCGGGACTAGCGGGAGCTGGAACACCGGGGAGCTGTTTTTT CASSDRLTTGTSGSWNTGELFF
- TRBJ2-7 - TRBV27 TGTGCCAGCAGTTACACCCCCTACGAGCAGTACTTC CASSYTPYEQYF
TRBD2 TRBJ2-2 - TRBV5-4 TGTGCCAGCAGCCGCCACGGGACTAGCGGGAGAGGCACCGGGGAGCTGTTTTTT CASSRHGTSGRGTGELFF
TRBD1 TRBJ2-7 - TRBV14 TGTGCCAGCAGCCAGCAGACAGGGGGCATTATCTACGAGCAGTACTTC CASSQQTGGIIYEQYF
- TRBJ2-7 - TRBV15 TGTGCCACCAGTCCCGGCCAGGGAGTCTACGAGCAGTACTTC CATSPGQGVYEQYF
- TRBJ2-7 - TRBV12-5 TGTGCTAGTGGTTTTTTCCAGGGCGCGACAGCCTACGAGCAGTACTTC CASGFFQGATAYEQYF
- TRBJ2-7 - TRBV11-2 TGTGCCAGCAGCCCCCGGATAAGCTACGAGCAGTACTTC CASSPRISYEQYF
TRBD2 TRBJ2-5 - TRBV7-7 TGTGCTAGCAGCTTAGTCCAAGCGGGAGGGCCAGGAGAGACCCAGTACTTC CASSLVQAGGPGETQYF
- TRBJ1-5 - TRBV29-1 TGCAGCGTTGGGACACCCGGGGGGCATCAGCCCCAGCATTTT CSVGTPGGHQPQHF
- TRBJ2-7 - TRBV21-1 TGTGCCAGCAGCAAAGAGATCTTTAGGGACCGCTTATACGAGCAGTACTTC CASSKEIFRDRLYEQYF
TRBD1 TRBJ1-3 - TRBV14 TGTGCCAGCAGCCATCTTCAGGGGGTGAACACCATATATTTT CASSHLQGVNTIYF
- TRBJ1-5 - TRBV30 TGTGCCTGGAGTGTACGGCCTCTTGGGGGCCAGCCCCAGCATTTT CAWSVRPLGGQPQHF
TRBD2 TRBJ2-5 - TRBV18 TGTGCCAGCTCACCACCATGGGGGGGGCAAGAGACCCAGTACTTC CASSPPWGGQETQYF
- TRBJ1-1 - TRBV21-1 TGTGCCAGCAGCATACCCGCGGGGACACCCCGGAAGGCTTTCTTT CASSIPAGTPRKAFF
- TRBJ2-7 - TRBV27 TGTGCCAGCAGTTTGAGCGTTAGTAGAGAGCAGTACTTC CASSLSVSREQYF
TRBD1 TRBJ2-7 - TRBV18 TGTGCCAGCTCAAGACAGGGGGGTGACTACGAGCAGTACTTC CASSRQGGDYEQYF
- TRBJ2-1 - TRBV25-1 TGTGCCAGCAGTAAGAGGTACAATGAGCAGTTCTTC CASSKRYNEQFF
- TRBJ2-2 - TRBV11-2 TGTGCCAGCAGCTTCCCCTTGAACACCGGGGAGCTGTTTTTT CASSFPLNTGELFF
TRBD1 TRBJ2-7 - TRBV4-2 TGTGCCAGCAGTATCGGACAGGGTGCCTACGAGCAGTACTTC CASSIGQGAYEQYF
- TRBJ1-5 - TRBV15 TGTGCCACCAGCAGCCAACCGAAGGGAGGCAATCAGCCCCAGCATTTT CATSSQPKGGNQPQHF
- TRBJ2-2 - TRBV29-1 TGCAGCGTCGGACGGACGAACACCGGGGAGCTGTTTTTT CSVGRTNTGELFF
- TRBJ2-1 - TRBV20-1 TGCAGTGCGAGGGACCTCGAGAAGCAGTTCTTC CSARDLEKQFF
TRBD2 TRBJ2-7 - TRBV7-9 TGTGCCAGCAGCATAGAACCGGGACTAGCGGGTTCCTACGAGCAGTACTTC CASSIEPGLAGSYEQYF
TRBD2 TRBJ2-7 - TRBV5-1 TGCGCCAGCAGCCGGGGGGAAGTCGGGACTAGCGGGACCCGGAGGACCTACGAGCAGTACTTC CASSRGEVGTSGTRRTYEQYF
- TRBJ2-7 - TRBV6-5 TGTGCCAGCAGTTACTCGAGAATAGCCGAGCAGTACTTC CASSYSRIAEQYF
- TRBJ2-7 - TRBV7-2 TGTGCCAGCAGCTTAGTAACTAGCAGCGAGCAGTACTTC CASSLVTSSEQYF
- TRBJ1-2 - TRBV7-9 TGTGCCAGCAGCTTACGAGTGACTCAGCACTACACCTTC CASSLRVTQHYTF
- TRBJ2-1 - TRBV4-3 TGCGCCAGCAGCCAAAGGTACGGGGTTGAGCAGTTCTTC CASSQRYGVEQFF
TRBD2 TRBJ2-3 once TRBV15 TGTGCCACCAGCACCGACGGAAAGACTAGCGGAGCACGTACTAGCACAGATACGCAGTATTTT CATSTDGKTSGARTSTDTQYF
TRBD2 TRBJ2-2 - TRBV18 TGTGCCAGCTCACCAGCCAGCGGGAGCGGTACCGGGGAGCTGTTTTTT CASSPASGSGTGELFF
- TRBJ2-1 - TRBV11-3 TGTGCCAGCAGCTTAGGTCCCGCAGGGACGAATGAGCAGTTCTTC CASSLGPAGTNEQFF
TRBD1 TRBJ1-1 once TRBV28 TGTGCCAGCAGTGCTACAGGGGATTTCGGGGAAGCTTTCTTT CASSATGDFGEAFF
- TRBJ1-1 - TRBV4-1 TGCGCCAGCAGCCAAGTGAGGGACCCGAACACTGAAGCTTTCTTT CASSQVRDPNTEAFF
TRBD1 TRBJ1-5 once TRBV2 TGTGCCAGCAGAGCCCGGACCCAGGGGGAGAATCAGCCCCAGCATTTT CASRARTQGENQPQHF
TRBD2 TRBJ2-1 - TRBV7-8 TGTGCCAGCAGCTTATTGCCTATAGCGGGAGCATCCTACAATGAGCAGTTCTTC CASSLLPIAGASYNEQFF
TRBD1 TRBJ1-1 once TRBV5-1 TGCGCCAGCAGCACGACAGGGGGGAACACTGAAGCTTTCTTT CASSTTGGNTEAFF
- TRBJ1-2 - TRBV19 TGTGCCAGTAGGAAACAGGACTGGGCGTCGGATGGCTACACCTTC CASRKQDWASDGYTF
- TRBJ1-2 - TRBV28 TGTGCCACAAAAACAGGGTATGGTAGTGGCTACACCTTC CATKTGYGSGYTF
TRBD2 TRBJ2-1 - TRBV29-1 TGCAGCGTTGTATGGTCTAGCGGGAAAAGTGTTGAGCAGTTCTTC CSVVWSSGKSVEQFF
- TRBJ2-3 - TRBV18 TGTGCCAGCTCACAAAACAACGGGGCAGATACGCAGTATTTT CASSQNNGADTQYF
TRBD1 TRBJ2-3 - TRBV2 TGTGCCAGCAGTGACAGGGGGCGGGATACGCAGTATTTT CASSDRGRDTQYF
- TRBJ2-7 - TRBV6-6 TGTGCCAGCAGTTACGGGACACTAAGCTACGAGCAGTACTTC CASSYGTLSYEQYF
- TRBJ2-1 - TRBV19 TGTGCCAGTAGTCCCCTCAGCGGGTGGACGATCAACAATGAGCAGTTCTTC CASSPLSGWTINNEQFF
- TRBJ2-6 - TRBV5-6 TGTGCCAGCAGCTTGGGAGGGACTGGGGCCAACGTCCTGACTTTC CASSLGGTGANVLTF
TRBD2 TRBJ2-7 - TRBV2 TGTGCCAGCAGTGAACTGGACGGGAGGGCCACTATACAGCAGTACTTC CASSELDGRATIQQYF
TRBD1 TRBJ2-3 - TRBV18 TGTGCCAGCTCACTCCGACAGGGTACAGATACGCAGTATTTT CASSLRQGTDTQYF
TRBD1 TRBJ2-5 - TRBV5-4 TGTGCCAGCGCGCCAGGGGGCATAAAAGAGACCCAGTACTTC CASAPGGIKETQYF
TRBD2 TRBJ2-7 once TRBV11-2 TGTGCCAGCAGCTTACTGATGGGACTAGGCGACGAGCAGTACTTC CASSLLMGLGDEQYF
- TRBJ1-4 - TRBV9 TGTGCCAGCAGCGTAGCCCCGACACCTGGGAGTGAAAAACTGTTTTTT CASSVAPTPGSEKLFF
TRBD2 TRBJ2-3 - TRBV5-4 TGTGCCAGCAGCAAGGGACTAGCGGAAAGCACAGATACGCAGTATTTT CASSKGLAESTDTQYF
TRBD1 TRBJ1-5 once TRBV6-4 TGTGCCAGCAGGGGACAGCCTGATCAGCCCCAGCATTTT CASRGQPDQPQHF